The 18 T cell receptor beta chains listed next were all sequenced from one sample in a study of blood T cell repertoires in COVID-19. The repertoire was sequenced with immunoSEQ multiplex PCR; TCRdb's copy has only in-frame clones and lacks some. The repertoire consists of approximately 310,000 clones, with around 86% occurring once and the leading ten covering roughly 5.3%. Sequenced input: PBMCs or T cells enriched from blood (not recorded which). Receptor source: a man in his sixties who had recovered from COVID-19.

The gene calls are TRBV7-9 and TRBJ1-1, with TRBD1 as a possible D gene (5 bases). The CDR3 contains 14 residues. V lost 2 bases and J 3 bases, leaving 10 bases between the germline ends. Germline CDR1 SEHNR, CDR2 FQNEAQ (reference sequence). The CDR3 DNA reads TGTGCCAGCAGCTTACCAGGGAGGGACACTGAAGCTTTCTTT. Translated, it gives CASSLPGRDTEAFF.

The gene calls are TRBV5-1 and TRBJ2-1; TRBD1 agrees at 7 bases. Germline CDR1 reads SGHRS; CDR2 reads YFSETQ. This CDR3 is 15 amino acids long. Trimming took 3 bases from V and 6 from J; bases not matched to a gene: 9. The CDR3 bases are TGCGCCAGCAGCTCGGTTGGGACAGAGGGCAATGAGCAGTTCTTC. Its protein product is CASSSVGTEGNEQFF.

The chain employs TRBV6-5 and TRBJ2-7, with 7 bases that match TRBD1. Trimming took 5 bases from V and 6 from J; bases not matched to a gene: 4. CDR1 and CDR2 (germline): MNHEY, SVGAGI. This CDR3 is 12 amino acids long. The CDR3 region is CASSPRTGEQYF. CDR3 DNA: TGTGCCAGCAGTCCCCGGACAGGCGAGCAGTACTTC.

The genes are TRBV14 and TRBJ2-7; 11 nucleotides line up with TRBD2. V shed 3 bases, J shed 1 base, and the junction held 5 bases outside the gene matches. Germline V gene lookup returns CDR1 SGHDN and CDR2 FVKESK. The CDR3 has 16 residues. The CDR3 sequence: CASSQGLAGGSYEQYF. CDR3 in DNA: TGTGCCAGCAGCCAGGGGCTAGCGGGAGGTTCCTACGAGCAGTACTTC.

V gene TRBV30 combines with J gene TRBJ2-2, with D tentatively TRBD1 (6 bases). Germline V gene sequence: CDR1 GTSNPN, CDR2 SVGIG (reference sequence). The CDR3 consists of 14 residues. The V and J ends lost 1 base and 4 bases respectively, with 10 bases between them. DNA for the CDR3: TGTGCCTGGAGTGACACAGGGCGCACCGGGGAGCTGTTTTTT. Translation: CAWSDTGRTGELFF. Together with reference TRBV30 and TRBJ2-2, the CDR3 gives the full variable domain: SQTIHQWPATLVQPVGSPLSLECTVEGTSNPNLYWYRQAAGRGLQLLFYSVGIGQISSEVPQNLSASRPQDRQFILSSKKLLLSDSGFYLCAWSDTGRTGELFFGEGSRLTVL.

V is TRBV4-3 and J is TRBJ2-3, with 12 nucleotides matching TRBD2. Trimming at V came to 1 base and at J to 4 bases, leaving 9 bases not matched to a gene. The CDR3 sequence is 18 residues long. Per the germline V gene, CDR1 is LGHNA and CDR2 is YSLEER. The CDR3 is CASSQGSTSGRYADTQYF. The CDR3 region has the DNA TGCGCCAGCAGCCAAGGTTCCACTAGCGGGAGGTACGCAGATACGCAGTATTTT.

This chain connects TRBV28 to TRBJ1-2; possibly TRBD1 for D (6 bases). Germline V CDR1 and CDR2: MDHEN, SYDVKM. CDR3 size: 14 residues. V was clipped by 6 bases and J by 2 bases, with 13 bases between them. For the CDR3, the DNA is TGTGCCAGCAGGACACAGGGCCCCAACTATGGCTACACCTTC. Residues: CASRTQGPNYGYTF.

The CDR3 loop is CASSTGLAGVVDTQYF. As DNA, the CDR3 is TGTGCCAGCAGTACCGGACTAGCGGGAGTGGTAGATACGCAGTATTTT. The chain carries TRBV27 and TRBJ2-3; 13 bases map to TRBD2. V lost 5 bases to trimming and J lost 5 bases; unmatched junction nucleotides: 7. The length of the CDR3 is 16 residues. Germline V lookup: CDR1 MNHEY, CDR2 SMNVEV (reference sequence).

The chain has TRBV19 and TRBJ1-5; D is perhaps TRBD1 (5 bases). V was trimmed by 3 bases and J by 0 bases, leaving 15 bases between them. CDR3 size: 17 residues. Germline assignment: CDR1 LNHDA and CDR2 SQIVND (reference sequence). CDR3 bases: TGTGCCAGTAGTATCCTTTATGGGGGGTATAGCAATCAGCCCCAGCATTTT. It codes for CASSILYGGYSNQPQHF.

The chain combines TRBV7-3 with TRBJ2-7, with 8 nucleotides matching TRBD1. Germline assignment: CDR1 SGHTA and CDR2 FQGTGA. The CDR3 loop spans 14 amino acids. J gave up 5 bases and V 5 bases, and 8 bases lay outside the gene matches. The CDR3 is CASSPRTGIHEQYF. The DNA for the CDR3 is TGTGCCAGCAGCCCAAGGACAGGGATCCACGAGCAGTACTTC.

The rearrangement links TRBV6-5 to TRBJ2-7; perhaps TRBD2 as D (7 bases). CDR3 length equals 14 residues. The germline V gene has CDR1 MNHEY and CDR2 SVGAGI. Trimming cost V 8 bases and J 1 base, with 15 bases left between them. The CDR3 loop reads CASLWGGGSYEQYF. The CDR3 bases are TGTGCCAGCCTTTGGGGGGGCGGGTCCTACGAGCAGTACTTC.

V gene TRBV28 combines with J gene TRBJ1-2, with no clear D. Looked up from germline, CDR1 is MDHEN and CDR2 is SYDVKM. Deletions cut 4 bases from V and 2 bases from J, with 8 bases between. The CDR3 contains 13 residues. The CDR3 region has the DNA TGTGCCAGCAGTTCACGGTCAAACTATGGCTACACCTTC. It translates to CASSSRSNYGYTF.

The rearrangement links TRBV28 to TRBJ1-5, with 9 nucleotides matching TRBD1. Germline trimming cut 6 bases from V and 2 bases from J; bases unmatched to any gene: 8. Germline CDR1 and CDR2: MDHEN and SYDVKM. The length of the CDR3 is 16 residues. CDR3 DNA: TGTGCCAGCAGGAAACAGGGGGCGCGAGGCAATCAGCCCCAGCATTTT. Amino acid sequence: CASRKQGARGNQPQHF.

The chain couples TRBV21-1 to TRBJ2-7; TRBD1, as called in the table, went unchecked against the DNA. TRBV21-1 is deemed a pseudogene. The length of the CDR3 is 16 residues. This chain's CDR3 is CASSKPDDRGLRKQYF. In nucleotides, the CDR3 is TGTGCCAGCAGCAAGCCAGATGACAGGGGGCTTCGAAAGCAGTACTTC.

The chain recombines TRBV7-9 with TRBJ2-5; 11 bases are shared with TRBD2. Germline V CDR1 and CDR2: SEHNR, FQNEAQ (reference sequence). The CDR3 is 15 residues long. J lost 5 bases, V lost 5 bases, and 7 bases had no gene match. The CDR3 loop is CASSPIAGGRETQYF. CDR3 DNA sequence: TGTGCCAGCAGCCCAATAGCGGGAGGGCGGGAGACCCAGTACTTC.

V is TRBV15 and J is TRBJ2-1, with 8 bases matching TRBD2. The CDR3 loop spans 17 amino acids. The J segment lost 3 bases and the V segment lost 0 bases, leaving 7 bases of the junction unmatched. The germline gives CDR1 LNHNV, CDR2 YYDKDF (reference sequence). In DNA, the CDR3 is TGTGCCACCAGCAGAGAAGCCGGGGGGGCCCTCTACAATGAGCAGTTCTTC. It codes for CATSREAGGALYNEQFF.

In this sample, this clone turned up a few times. V usage is TRBV30 and J usage is TRBJ1-4, with 7 bases that match TRBD1. V shed 2 bases and J 3 bases; nucleotides not matched to a gene: 6. This CDR3 is 15 amino acids long. Germline V CDR1 and CDR2: GTSNPN, SVGIG (reference sequence). CDR3 in amino acids: CAWSTPTGANEKLFF. The CDR3, as DNA: TGTGCCTGGAGTACCCCCACAGGGGCTAATGAAAAACTGTTTTTT.

The genes are TRBV9 and TRBJ1-5; D possibly corresponds to TRBD1 (6 bases). CDR3 size: 14 residues. V was trimmed by 0 bases and J by 2 bases, leaving 6 bases between them. Germline V gives CDR1 SGDLS, CDR2 YYNGEE. The CDR3 coding sequence is TGTGCCAGCAGCGTAGCAGGGGGCAATCAGCCCCAGCATTTT. Translation: CASSVAGGNQPQHF.